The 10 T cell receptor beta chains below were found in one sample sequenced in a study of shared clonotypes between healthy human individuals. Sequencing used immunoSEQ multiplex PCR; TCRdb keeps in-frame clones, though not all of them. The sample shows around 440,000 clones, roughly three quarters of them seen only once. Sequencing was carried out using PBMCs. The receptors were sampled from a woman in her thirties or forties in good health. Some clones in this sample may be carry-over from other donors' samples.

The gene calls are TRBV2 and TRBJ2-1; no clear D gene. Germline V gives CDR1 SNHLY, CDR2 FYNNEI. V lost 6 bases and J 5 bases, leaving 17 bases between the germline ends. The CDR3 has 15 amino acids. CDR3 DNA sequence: TGTGCCAGCAGGGGCCGGACCAACTTCGACAATGAGCAGTTCTTC. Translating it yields CASRGRTNFDNEQFF.

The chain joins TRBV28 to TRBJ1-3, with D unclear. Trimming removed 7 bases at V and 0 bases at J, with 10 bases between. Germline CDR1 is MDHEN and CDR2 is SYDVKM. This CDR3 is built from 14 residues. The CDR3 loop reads CASIERFSGNTIYF. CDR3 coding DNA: TGTGCCAGCATTGAGAGATTCTCTGGAAACACCATATATTTT.

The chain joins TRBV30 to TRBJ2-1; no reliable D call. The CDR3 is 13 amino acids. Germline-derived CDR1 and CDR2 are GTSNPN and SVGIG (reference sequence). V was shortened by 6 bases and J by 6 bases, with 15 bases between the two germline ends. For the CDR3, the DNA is TGTGCCTGTACATCGAGCTCTGGCAATGAGCAGTTCTTC. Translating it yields CACTSSSGNEQFF.

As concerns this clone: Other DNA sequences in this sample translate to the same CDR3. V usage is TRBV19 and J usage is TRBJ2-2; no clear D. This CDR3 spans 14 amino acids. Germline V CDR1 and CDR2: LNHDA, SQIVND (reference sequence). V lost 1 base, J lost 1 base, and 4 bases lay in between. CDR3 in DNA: TGTGCCAGTAGTATAGGACGGAACACCGGGGAGCTGTTTTTT. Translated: CASSIGRNTGELFF.

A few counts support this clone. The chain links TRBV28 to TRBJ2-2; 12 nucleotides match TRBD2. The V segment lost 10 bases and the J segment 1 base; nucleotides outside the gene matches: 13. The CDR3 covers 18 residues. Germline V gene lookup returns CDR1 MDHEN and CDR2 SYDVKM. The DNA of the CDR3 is TGTGCCATCTATATGGGACTAGCGGGCATTAAGAACACCGGGGAGCTGTTTTTT. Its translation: CAIYMGLAGIKNTGELFF.

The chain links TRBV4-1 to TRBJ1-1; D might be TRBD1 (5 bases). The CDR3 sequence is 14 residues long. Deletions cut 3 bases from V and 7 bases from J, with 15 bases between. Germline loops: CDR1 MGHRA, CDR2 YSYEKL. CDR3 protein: CASSHSRDVGEAFF. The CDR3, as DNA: TGCGCCAGCAGCCATTCGAGGGACGTCGGTGAAGCTTTCTTT.

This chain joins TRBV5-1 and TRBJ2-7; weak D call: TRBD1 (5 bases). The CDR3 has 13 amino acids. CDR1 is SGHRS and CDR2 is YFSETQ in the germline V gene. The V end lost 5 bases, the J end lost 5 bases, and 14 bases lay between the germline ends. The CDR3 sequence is CASRNRDSDEQYF. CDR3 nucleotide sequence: TGCGCCAGCAGAAATCGAGACAGCGACGAGCAGTACTTC.

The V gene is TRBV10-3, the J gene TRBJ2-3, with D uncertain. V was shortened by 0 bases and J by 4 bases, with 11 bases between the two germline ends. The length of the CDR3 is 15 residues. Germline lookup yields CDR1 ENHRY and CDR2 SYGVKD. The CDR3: CAISESKGGPDTQYF. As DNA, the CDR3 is TGTGCCATCAGTGAGTCGAAGGGCGGCCCAGATACGCAGTATTTT.

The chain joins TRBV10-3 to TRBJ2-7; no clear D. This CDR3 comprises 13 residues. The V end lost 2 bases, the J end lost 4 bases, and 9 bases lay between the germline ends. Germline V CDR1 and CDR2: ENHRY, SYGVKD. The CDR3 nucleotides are TGTGCCATCAGTGAGGTTTTGGGGTACGAGCAGTACTTC. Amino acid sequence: CAISEVLGYEQYF.

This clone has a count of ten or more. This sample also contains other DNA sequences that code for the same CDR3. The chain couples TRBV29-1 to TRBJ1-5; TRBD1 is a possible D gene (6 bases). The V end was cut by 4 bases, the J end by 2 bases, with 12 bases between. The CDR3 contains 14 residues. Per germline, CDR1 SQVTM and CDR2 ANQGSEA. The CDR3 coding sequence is TGCAGCGTTGGGGTGGGGGGCGGCAATCAGCCCCAGCATTTT. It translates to CSVGVGGGNQPQHF.